What follows are 18 T cell receptor beta chains derived from one specimen sequenced in a study of T cells in Graves' hyperthyroidism and ophthalmopathy. RNA transcripts gave rise to amplified TCR beta CDR3 regions. The HTBI primer set served for first-round RT-PCR of the TCR CDR3. One entry per CDR3 protein, called by TCRdb with MiXCR from the multiplex PCR reads. Among about 500,000 distinct CDR3 sequences listed, roughly 15% were seen once. Specimen: blood. All receptors derive from a woman between 25 and 40 years old with Graves' ophthalmopathy.

This clonotype was seen more than once but under ten times. The V call is TRBV2, the J call TRBJ2-3; D is undetermined. The germline V gene has CDR1 SNHLY and CDR2 FYNNEI. The CDR3 extends over 14 amino acids. Between the trimmed V and J ends, which lost 10 bases and 0 bases, there was a span of 14 bases. DNA for the CDR3: TGTGCCACCAAGCTTTCCCCTAGCACAGATACGCAGTATTTT. It is translated as CATKLSPSTDTQYF.

As to this clonotype: A clone one base away is much larger, so this may be a read error. The CDR3 loop reads CAGMITTDGPITGELFF. The CDR3 DNA follows: TGTGCCGGCATGATTACCACGGACGGACCCATCACCGGGGAGCTGTTTTTT. The chain joins TRBV2 to TRBJ2-2; D is uncertain. The germline V and J ends were trimmed by 11 bases and 4 bases, with 26 bases remaining between them. This CDR3 is built from 17 residues. Germline values: CDR1 SNHLY, CDR2 FYNNEI. Looking up the rest from reference TRBV2 and TRBJ2-2 gives the full variable domain: EPEVTQTPSHQVTQMGQEVILRCVPISNHLYFYWYRQILGQKVEFLVSFYNNEISEKSEIFDDQFSVERPDGSNFTLKIRSTKLEDSAMYFCAGMITTDGPITGELFFGEGSRLTVL.

The chain employs TRBV30 and TRBJ2-7, with D maybe TRBD2 (6 bases). Deletions cut 2 bases from V and 7 bases from J, with 9 bases between. The CDR3 totals 11 residues. CDR1 is GTSNPN and CDR2 is SVGIG in the germline V gene (reference sequence). The chain's CDR3 is CAWSPGTEQYF. The CDR3 DNA follows: TGTGCCTGGAGTCCCGGGACTGAGCAGTACTTC.

This clonotype has ten or more counts. The chain is built from TRBV28 and TRBJ2-7; D remains unclear. The V gene lost 3 bases and the J gene lost 3 bases, with 9 bases spanning the gap. Germline CDR1 reads MDHEN; CDR2 reads SYDVKM. The length of the CDR3 is 13 residues. CDR3 protein: CASSLGYFYEQYF. CDR3 DNA sequence: TGTGCCAGCAGTTTGGGCTACTTCTACGAGCAGTACTTC.

This clonotype was detected only a few times. The rearrangement uses TRBV6-1 and TRBJ2-5; D may correspond to TRBD1 or TRBD2 (6 bases each). This CDR3 is 16 amino acids long. Trimming left V 6 bases short and J 2 bases short, with 19 bases between. Per germline, CDR1 MNHNS and CDR2 SASEGT. The CDR3 DNA sequence: TGTGCCAGCAGCACCGGGACTGGGGGCAATCAAGAGACCCAGTACTTC. It specifies CASSTGTGGNQETQYF.

V is TRBV5-1 and J is TRBJ2-2, with D possibly being TRBD2 (6 bases). V was trimmed by 2 bases and J by 1 base, leaving 9 bases between them. The length of the CDR3 is 15 residues. The germline V gene has CDR1 SGHRS and CDR2 YFSETQ. DNA of the CDR3: TGCGCCAGCAGCTTAGGAGGGCTGAACACCGGGGAGCTGTTTTTT. It encodes CASSLGGLNTGELFF.

Many counts were recorded for this clonotype. This chain joins TRBV7-2 and TRBJ2-1; D gene ambiguous. V lost 5 bases, J lost 3 bases, and 11 bases lay in between. The CDR3 length is 14 residues. Germline CDR1 reads SGHTA; CDR2 reads FQGNSA. The CDR3: CASSPGPYYNEQFF. For the CDR3, the DNA is TGTGCCAGCAGCCCTGGGCCCTACTACAATGAGCAGTTCTTC.

This chain joins TRBV28 and TRBJ1-5; no clear D. Trimming removed 4 bases from V and 0 bases from J, with 7 bases in between. The CDR3 has 14 amino acids. CDR1 is MDHEN and CDR2 is SYDVKM in the germline V gene. The CDR3 DNA reads TGTGCCAGCAGTTCCCTAGATAGCAATCAGCCCCAGCATTTT. It codes for CASSSLDSNQPQHF.

This clonotype was counted a few times. This chain connects TRBV9 to TRBJ2-4; 8 nucleotides agree with TRBD2. J lost 6 bases, V lost 0 bases, and 5 bases had no gene match. Germline V gene sequence: CDR1 SGDLS, CDR2 YYNGEE. The CDR3 totals 15 residues. The CDR3 region has the DNA TGTGCCAGCAGCGTAGGAGCGGGAGTTCTAAACATTCAGTACTTC. The encoded protein is CASSVGAGVLNIQYF.

This clonotype showed up many times. The DNA of the CDR3 is TGTGCCAGCAGTTTCTGGGGTTCGGAAGGCTACACCTTC. Its translation: CASSFWGSEGYTF. This chain connects TRBV12-3 or TRBV12-4 to TRBJ1-2, with D unclear. Trimming cost V 3 bases and J 8 bases, with 13 bases left between them. The CDR3 loop spans 13 amino acids.

This clonotype was seen repeatedly, ten times or more. The rearrangement joins TRBV6-1 to TRBJ2-7; tentative D call: TRBD2 (6 bases). Trimming pared 4 bases from V and 0 bases from J, leaving 13 bases between. Per germline, CDR1 MNHNS and CDR2 SASEGT. This CDR3 comprises 15 residues. The DNA for the CDR3 is TGTGCCAGCAGTGCATTGGCGGGGAGCTCCTACGAGCAGTACTTC. It specifies CASSALAGSSYEQYF.

This clonotype was detected only once. V is TRBV29-1 and J is TRBJ1-5; D remains unclear. The length of the CDR3 is 11 residues. CDR1 SQVTM and CDR2 ANQGSEA come from the germline V gene. V was pared by 4 bases and J by 2 bases, with 3 bases between. The CDR3: CSVGGNQPQHF. In nucleotides, the CDR3 is TGCAGCGTTGGGGGCAATCAGCCCCAGCATTTT.

This clonotype has just a few counts. This chain links TRBV4-3 with TRBJ2-1; 10 bases map to TRBD2. J lost 7 bases, V lost 3 bases, and 6 bases had no gene match. This CDR3 has 15 amino acids. Germline loops: CDR1 LGHNA, CDR2 YSLEER. The CDR3 coding sequence is TGCGCCAGCAGCCACCCTAGCGGGAGTAGTAATGAGCAGTTCTTC. Its protein is CASSHPSGSSNEQFF.

This clonotype has ten or more counts. The CDR3 DNA is TGTGCCACCAGCTGGGATGGGGTAGCTGAAGCTTTCTTT. Translated, it gives CATSWDGVAEAFF. V and J are TRBV15 and TRBJ1-1; D is undetermined. The CDR3 sequence is 13 residues long. Germline V gene data show CDR1 as LNHNV and CDR2 as YYDKDF (reference sequence). Between the trimmed V and J ends, which lost 5 bases and 6 bases, there was a span of 13 bases.

This clonotype came up many times. CDR3 protein: CSARVSTGDNQPQHF. The CDR3 region has the DNA TGCAGTGCTAGAGTATCTACAGGGGACAATCAGCCCCAGCATTTT. The chain employs TRBV20-1 and TRBJ1-5; 7 bases fit TRBD1. V shed 1 base, J shed 3 bases, and the junction held 6 bases outside the gene matches. Germline CDR1 DFQATT, CDR2 SNEGSKA (reference sequence). The CDR3 loop spans 15 amino acids.

In its sample, this clonotype was seen many times. This chain connects TRBV7-2 to TRBJ1-4; 9 nucleotides align to TRBD1. The CDR3 sequence is 14 residues long. CDR1 is SGHTA and CDR2 is FQGNSA in the germline V gene. Trimming at V came to 6 bases and at J to 5 bases, leaving 4 bases not matched to a gene. Written as DNA, the CDR3 is TGTGCCAGCAGTCAGGACAGGGGCAATGAAAAACTGTTTTTT. Its protein is CASSQDRGNEKLFF.

The chain carries TRBV27 and TRBJ2-3; the D gene is possibly TRBD2 (6 bases). Germline-derived CDR1 and CDR2 are MNHEY and SMNVEV (reference sequence). The CDR3 covers 15 residues. V was pared by 5 bases and J by 0 bases, with 12 bases between. The CDR3 sequence is CASSSSGQSTDTQYF. The CDR3 nucleotides read TGTGCCAGCAGTAGTAGCGGACAAAGCACAGATACGCAGTATTTT.

This clonotype appeared many times. The chain combines TRBV18 with TRBJ2-3, with D unclear. The CDR3 loop spans 12 amino acids. Between the trimmed V and J ends, which lost 10 bases and 0 bases, there was a span of 8 bases. Germline-derived CDR1 and CDR2 are KGHSH and LQKENI. In DNA, the CDR3 is TGTGCCACCCGCGGTAGCACAGATACGCAGTATTTT. Translation: CATRGSTDTQYF.